This T cell receptor beta chain originates from a study of cytomegalovirus exposure and HLA in healthy donors. This CDR3 comprises 17 residues. CDR1 is SGHNT, CDR2 YENEEA, per germline. The trim removed 6 bases at V and 5 bases at J, leaving 14 bases unmatched. PCR primers comprised 60 Vbeta and 13 Jbeta primers. Method: immunoSEQ multiplex PCR; TCRdb's copy keeps in-frame clones and lacks some. This table holds just over 150,000 clones, around 80% found once. The material sequenced was PBMCs. This chain uses TRBV11-3 with TRBJ1-3, with 9 bases matching TRBD1. The sequence was obtained from a male donor in good health and CMV-seropositive. This chain's CDR3 is CASRDWGDRVFRNTIYF. The CDR3 DNA reads as TGTGCCAGCAGGGATTGGGGGGACAGGGTTTTTCGAAACACCATATATTTT.